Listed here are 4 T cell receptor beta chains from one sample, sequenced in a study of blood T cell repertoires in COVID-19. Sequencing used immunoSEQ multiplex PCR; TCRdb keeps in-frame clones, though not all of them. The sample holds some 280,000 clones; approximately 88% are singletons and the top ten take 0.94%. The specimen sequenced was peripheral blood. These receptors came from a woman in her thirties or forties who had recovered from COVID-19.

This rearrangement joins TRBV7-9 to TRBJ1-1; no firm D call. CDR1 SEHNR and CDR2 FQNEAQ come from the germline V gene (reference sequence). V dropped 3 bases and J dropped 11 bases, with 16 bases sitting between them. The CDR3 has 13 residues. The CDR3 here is CASSFSFSARAFF. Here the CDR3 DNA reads TGTGCCAGCAGCTTTTCGTTCTCGGCGAGGGCTTTCTTT. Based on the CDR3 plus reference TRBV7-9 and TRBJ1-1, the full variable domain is DTGVSQNPRHKITKRGQNVTFRCDPISEHNRLYWYRQTLGQGPEFLTYFQNEAQLEKSRLLSDRFSAERPKGSFSTLEIQRTEQGDSAMYLCASSFSFSARAFFGQGTRLTVV.

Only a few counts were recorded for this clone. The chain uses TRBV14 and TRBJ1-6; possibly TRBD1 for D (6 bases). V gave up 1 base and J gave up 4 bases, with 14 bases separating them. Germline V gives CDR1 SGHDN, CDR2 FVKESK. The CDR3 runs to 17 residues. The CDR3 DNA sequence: TGTGCCAGCAGCCAAGGGGGGCCCTGGTTGTATAATTCACCCCTCCACTTT. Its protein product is CASSQGGPWLYNSPLHF.

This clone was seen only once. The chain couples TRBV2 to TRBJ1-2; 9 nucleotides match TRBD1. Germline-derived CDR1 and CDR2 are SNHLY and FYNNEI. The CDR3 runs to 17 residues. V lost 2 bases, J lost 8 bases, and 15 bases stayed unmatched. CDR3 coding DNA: TGTGCCAGCAGTGAATCCTACATCCGGGACAGGGTGATGGGCTACACCTTC. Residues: CASSESYIRDRVMGYTF.

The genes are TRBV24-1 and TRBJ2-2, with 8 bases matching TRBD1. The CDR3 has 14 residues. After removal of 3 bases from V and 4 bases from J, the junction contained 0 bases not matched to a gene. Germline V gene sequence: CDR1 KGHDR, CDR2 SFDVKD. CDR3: CATSDDRGTGELFF. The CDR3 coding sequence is TGTGCCACCAGTGATGACAGGGGCACCGGGGAGCTGTTTTTT.